This TCR beta chain was observed in a study of glioma-infiltrating T cells. Study-wide results and caveats: Tissue-blood divergence was below expectation in non-neoplastic patients, above in gliomas. Only very few CDR3 sequences appeared in both tissue and blood.

The iRepertoire nested amplicon-rescue multiplex PCR amplified TCR alpha and beta CDR3s from RNA. One-step reverse transcription and amplification started from approximately 100-400 ng of tissue mRNA or PBMC total RNA. TCRdb passed the multiplex PCR reads through MiXCR, listing each CDR3 protein once. Of approximately 110,000 distinct CDR3 sequences detected, roughly 23% appear once; the ten largest clones hold approximately 14%. This clonotype was picked up many times. Antigen unknown. The CDR3 length is 13 residues. Germline-derived CDR1 and CDR2 are SSHAT and FNYEAQ (reference sequence). V lost 3 bases to trimming and J lost 1 base, with 7 bases between them.

The chain carries TRBV7-7 and TRBJ2-7, with D tentatively TRBD1 (6 bases). The sequence derives from a human donor with low-grade glioma or glioblastoma, undergoing nonglioma brain surgery, or in good health (not recorded which). The sequencing sample was made of glioma tissue, nonneoplastic brain tissue, or PBMCs (not recorded which). This CDR3 reads CASSFGQSYEQYF. CDR3 bases: TGTGCCAGCAGCTTTGGACAGTCCTACGAGCAGTACTTC.